Included here is one T cell receptor beta chain sequence, with context. Its target is not known. The CDR3 runs to 13 residues. Germline CDR1 is SGHAT and CDR2 is FQDESV (reference sequence). V was pared by 2 bases and J by 0 bases, with 4 bases between. This record comes from a study of T cell responses to AZD1222 COVID-19 vaccine. Study conclusions and caveats: Spike-specific TCR breadth and depth rose after two AZD1222 doses. Females outnumbered males among donors, who were mostly white British; clonal diversity was possibly underestimated.

Produced via immunoSEQ multiplex PCR; TCRdb's table is partial and in-frame only. The sample lists 70,000 to 95,000 clones; approximately 91% were seen once. The gene calls are TRBV11-1 and TRBJ1-1; no clear D. Sequencing used peripheral blood, obtained 28 days after the second AZD1222 dose. The origin of this receptor is an adult who received the AZD1222 COVID-19 vaccine. This CDR3 reads CASSLRLNTEAFF. The CDR3 bases are TGTGCCAGCAGCTTACGGCTGAACACTGAAGCTTTCTTT.